These 18 T cell receptor beta chains originate from one sample sequenced in a study of shared clonotypes between healthy human individuals. Sequencing used immunoSEQ multiplex PCR; TCRdb keeps in-frame clones, though not all of them. The sample shows fewer than 1.8 million clones, about 98.5% of them seen only once. The sample was naive CD4+ T cells sorted from blood. Subset: CD45RA+ positively selected. These receptors were taken from a man aged 25-45 years in good health.

This clone was picked up a small number of times. The chain carries TRBV27 and TRBJ2-3; D is uncertain. V lost 6 bases, J lost 4 bases, and 2 bases lay in between. CDR1 is MNHEY, CDR2 SMNVEV, per germline (reference sequence). CDR3 size: 10 residues. The CDR3 sequence is CASRADTQYF. Here the CDR3 DNA reads TGTGCCAGCAGAGCAGATACGCAGTATTTT.

The chain combines TRBV2 with TRBJ1-3, with D uncertain. V was trimmed by 4 bases and J by 4 bases, leaving 11 bases between them. Germline-derived CDR1 and CDR2 are SNHLY and FYNNEI. The CDR3 has 14 amino acids. The CDR3 protein is CASSAERFGNTIYF. The CDR3 DNA is TGTGCCAGCAGTGCGGAAAGGTTCGGAAACACCATATATTTT.

The chain uses TRBV29-1 and TRBJ2-7, with D perhaps matching TRBD1 (6 bases). This CDR3 has 12 amino acids. Trimming stripped 6 bases from V and 2 bases from J, with 11 bases between. CDR1 is SQVTM, CDR2 ANQGSEA, per germline. The CDR3 loop is CSVSGEPYEQYF. The CDR3 coding sequence is TGCAGCGTCTCAGGGGAACCCTACGAGCAGTACTTC.

This clone came up once. The CDR3 nucleotides read TGTGCCAGCGCCGGGACAGACTCTTTGGCTAACTATGGCTACACCTTC. Translation: CASAGTDSLANYGYTF. The chain employs TRBV18 and TRBJ1-2, with 7 bases aligning to TRBD1. Germline CDR1 reads KGHSH; CDR2 reads LQKENI. V trimming: 8 bases; J trimming: 0 bases; junction bases outside the gene matches: 12. CDR3 length equals 16 residues.

This sequence joins TRBV6-5 and TRBJ2-7; D might be TRBD2 (6 bases). CDR1 is MNHEY, CDR2 SVGAGI, per germline. The CDR3 has 12 amino acids. With 4 bases removed from V and 3 bases from J, the gap between germline ends came to 7 bases. This CDR3 is CASSLTSYEQYF. DNA of the CDR3: TGTGCCAGCAGTTTGACTAGCTACGAGCAGTACTTC.

The rearrangement links TRBV28 to TRBJ2-1, with D perhaps TRBD2 (6 bases). This CDR3 is 15 amino acids long. Germline V CDR1 and CDR2: MDHEN, SYDVKM. The ends were cut back, 7 bases at V and 9 bases at J, with 22 bases in the middle. The CDR3 nucleotides are TGTGCCAGCAAAGGACTAACTAGTGGGGGGATTGAGCAGTTCTTC. Translation: CASKGLTSGGIEQFF.

The chain is built from TRBV7-2 and TRBJ2-1; D is possibly TRBD2 (5 bases). CDR3 length equals 11 residues. The V and J ends lost 5 bases and 12 bases respectively, with 11 bases between them. The V gene's germline CDR1 is SGHTA and CDR2 FQGNSA. DNA of the CDR3: TGTGCCAGCAGCACTAGGGCAGCGCAGTTCTTC. Amino acids: CASSTRAAQFF. Full variable domain (missing parts from reference TRBV7-2 and TRBJ2-1): GAGVSQSPSNKVTEKGKDVELRCDPISGHTALYWYRQSLGQGLEFLIYFQGNSAPDKSGLPSDRFSAERTGGSVSTLTIQRTQQEDSAVYLCASSTRAAQFFGPGTRLTVL.

A single count supports this clone. This chain connects TRBV5-5 to TRBJ2-2; 11 bases agree with TRBD1. The V segment lost 5 bases and the J segment 3 bases; nucleotides outside the gene matches: 9. The CDR3 loop spans 17 amino acids. CDR1 is SGHKS and CDR2 is YYEKEE in the germline V gene (reference sequence). The chain's CDR3 is CASSPDRGRSYTGELFF. As DNA, the CDR3 is TGTGCCAGCAGTCCGGACAGGGGGCGATCCTACACCGGGGAGCTGTTTTTT.

The chain couples TRBV6-6 to TRBJ1-1; 8 bases are a match to TRBD1. The CDR3 spans 14 residues. Trimming took 6 bases from V and 7 from J; bases not matched to a gene: 10. Per the germline V gene, CDR1 is MNHNY and CDR2 is SVGAGI (reference sequence). CDR3 in amino acids: CASRMTGEGVEAFF. In DNA, the CDR3 is TGTGCCAGCAGAATGACAGGGGAAGGGGTTGAAGCTTTCTTT.

Details on this clone: Other nucleotide sequences in the sample specify the same CDR3. CDR3 bases: TGTGCCAGCAGCGTAGCAGGGGGCAACACTGAAGCTTTCTTT. Amino acids: CASSVAGGNTEAFF. V gene TRBV9 combines with J gene TRBJ1-1; 8 positions agree with TRBD1. V trimming: 0 bases; J trimming: 2 bases; junction bases outside the gene matches: 0. This CDR3 comprises 14 residues. Germline V lookup: CDR1 SGDLS, CDR2 YYNGEE. Variable domain in full (rest from reference TRBV9 and TRBJ1-1): DSGVTQTPKHLITATGQRVTLRCSPRSGDLSVYWYQQSLDQGLQFLIQYYNGEERAKGNILERFSAQQFPDLHSELNLSSLELGDSALYFCASSVAGGNTEAFFGQGTRLTVV.

The V gene is TRBV27, the J gene TRBJ2-3, with D perhaps matching TRBD1 (6 bases). Between the trimmed V and J ends, which lost 5 bases and 1 base, there was a span of 13 bases. Per the germline V gene, CDR1 is MNHEY and CDR2 is SMNVEV (reference sequence). The CDR3 loop spans 15 amino acids. In DNA form, the CDR3 reads TGTGCCAGCAGTCCCCAGGGGCTCCGCACAGATACGCAGTATTTT. Translated: CASSPQGLRTDTQYF.

V usage is TRBV19 and J usage is TRBJ2-3; D is unclear. This CDR3 comprises 13 residues. Trimming took off 6 bases at V and 0 bases at J, with 7 bases between the two ends. Germline V lookup: CDR1 LNHDA, CDR2 SQIVND (reference sequence). The CDR3 is CASRGLSTDTQYF. The CDR3 DNA reads TGTGCCAGTAGAGGCCTTAGCACAGATACGCAGTATTTT.

The chain carries TRBV18 and TRBJ1-4, with 7 bases fitting TRBD1. V was clipped by 1 base and J by 7 bases; unmatched bases: 3. The V gene's germline CDR1 is KGHSH and CDR2 LQKENI. The CDR3 is made up of 14 amino acids. CDR3 loop: CASSPQGAPEKLFF. The CDR3 nucleotides read TGTGCCAGCTCACCACAGGGGGCACCTGAAAAACTGTTTTTT.

The rearrangement links TRBV27 to TRBJ2-1; 7 bases are a match to TRBD2. CDR1 MNHEY and CDR2 SMNVEV come from the germline V gene (reference sequence). This CDR3 has 15 amino acids. V lost 6 bases and J lost 3; bases outside the gene matches: 8. CDR3 nucleotide sequence: TGTGCCAGCAGCTCGGCGGGACTATTCTACAATGAGCAGTTCTTC. This sequence encodes CASSSAGLFYNEQFF.

The chain links TRBV15 to TRBJ2-6; D unclear. Germline V CDR1 and CDR2: LNHNV, YYDKDF (reference sequence). The CDR3 has 16 amino acids. V lost 2 bases and J 0 bases, leaving 8 bases between the germline ends. For the CDR3, the DNA is TGTGCCACCAGCAGAAGTACTTTCTCTGGGGCCAACGTCCTGACTTTC. Translating it yields CATSRSTFSGANVLTF.

The chain couples TRBV5-1 to TRBJ2-5, with D unresolved. Germline CDR1 and CDR2: SGHRS and YFSETQ. This CDR3 is 19 amino acids long. V was clipped by 0 bases and J by 2 bases, with 23 bases between them. CDR3 in amino acids: CASSLGVAGSFAAQETQYF. The DNA for the CDR3 is TGCGCCAGCAGCTTGGGGGTGGCCGGAAGTTTCGCAGCGCAAGAGACCCAGTACTTC.

This chain links TRBV5-6 with TRBJ1-3, with D uncertain. The germline CDR1 and CDR2 sequences are SGHDT and YYEEEE. Trimming removed 0 bases at V and 1 base at J, with 17 bases between. The CDR3 is made up of 18 amino acids. The chain's CDR3 is CASSLGGYRPESGNTIYF. The CDR3 DNA reads TGTGCCAGCAGCTTGGGGGGTTACAGACCCGAGTCTGGAAACACCATATATTTT.

V gene TRBV5-1 combines with J gene TRBJ1-1, with D maybe TRBD1 (6 bases). Germline loops: CDR1 SGHRS, CDR2 YFSETQ. The CDR3 consists of 16 residues. V dropped 2 bases and J dropped 4 bases, with 18 bases sitting between them. The CDR3 nucleotides are TGCGCCAGCAGCTTAATAACAGGGTCGAGCGGCACTGAAGCTTTCTTT. Protein sequence: CASSLITGSSGTEAFF.